Listed below are T cell receptor beta chains from one sample, sequenced in a study of blood T cell repertoires in COVID-19. Clones were read by immunoSEQ multiplex PCR, and TCRdb kept only the in-frame ones, dropping some. The sample contains roughly 120,000 clones, about nine tenths of which appear only once. Sequenced input: peripheral blood. The receptors were gathered from a human donor with active COVID-19. The donor label of this sample is uncertain. Both conserved end residues are part of each CDR3. D genes are given only for firm matches. Clone size is shown for a subset of rows, as once, few, many or a class of expanded clone.

V: TRBV7-3; size: -; J: TRBJ2-3; D: -; DNA: TGTGCCAGCAGCCTTCAGGGGAGCACAGATACGCAGTATTTT; CDR3: CASSLQGSTDTQYF
V: TRBV14; size: -; J: TRBJ1-2; D: TRBD1; DNA: TGTGCCAGCAGCCCAACCGGGACAGGATGGCCCGGCTACACCTTC; CDR3: CASSPTGTGWPGYTF
V: TRBV4-3; size: few; J: TRBJ2-7; D: TRBD1; DNA: TGCGCCAGCAGCCTGGGACAGGGGTCTGAAGAGCAGTACTTC; CDR3: CASSLGQGSEEQYF
V: TRBV20-1; size: once; J: TRBJ2-5; D: -; DNA: TGCAGTGCTAGTAGGACAAAAATACAAGAGACCCAGTACTTC; CDR3: CSASRTKIQETQYF
V: TRBV19; size: -; J: TRBJ1-5; D: -; DNA: TGTGCCAGTAGTACCCTTGGGGGCACGGGCAATCAGCCCCAGCATTTT; CDR3: CASSTLGGTGNQPQHF
V: TRBV6-1; size: -; J: TRBJ1-3; D: -; DNA: TGTGCCAGCAGTGAATACGCGAGTCGGAGGACTGGAAACACCATATATTTT; CDR3: CASSEYASRRTGNTIYF
V: TRBV11-2; size: -; J: TRBJ2-7; D: TRBD1; DNA: TGTGCCAGCAGCCCCGGGACAGGGGACTACGAGCAGTACTTC; CDR3: CASSPGTGDYEQYF
V: TRBV7-9; size: -; J: TRBJ2-5; D: -; DNA: TGTGCCAGCAGCTCGTTCAGGGGTTGGGAGACCCAGTACTTC; CDR3: CASSSFRGWETQYF
V: TRBV7-2; size: -; J: TRBJ2-7; D: -; DNA: TGTGCCAGCAGCTTAAGCGACGAGCAGTACTTC; CDR3: CASSLSDEQYF
V: TRBV12-3/TRBV12-4; size: -; J: TRBJ1-6; D: -; DNA: TGTGCCAGCAGCCGGACCGACAGCTCACCCCTCCACTTT; CDR3: CASSRTDSSPLHF
V: TRBV4-2; size: -; J: TRBJ1-6; D: -; DNA: TGTGCCAGCAGCCAAGATGAGACGGGAATACCCCTCCACTTT; CDR3: CASSQDETGIPLHF
V: TRBV19; size: -; J: TRBJ2-1; D: TRBD1; DNA: TGTGCCAGTAGGACAGGGAGCTCCTACAATGAGCAGTTCTTC; CDR3: CASRTGSSYNEQFF
V: TRBV7-9; size: -; J: TRBJ1-3; D: -; DNA: TGTGCCAGCAGCTTAGCAGGCGGCCGAAGGAACACCATATATTTT; CDR3: CASSLAGGRRNTIYF
V: TRBV10-3; size: -; J: TRBJ2-1; D: -; DNA: TGTGCCATCAGCGCAGGGCACCCCTACAATGAGCAGTTCTTC; CDR3: CAISAGHPYNEQFF
V: TRBV7-9; size: -; J: TRBJ1-2; D: TRBD1; DNA: TGTGCCAGCAGCTTCCTACAGGGGGCGCATGGCTACACCTTC; CDR3: CASSFLQGAHGYTF
V: TRBV18; size: -; J: TRBJ2-5; D: TRBD1; DNA: TGTGCCAGCTCACCACCGGACAGGAGAGAGACCCAGTACTTC; CDR3: CASSPPDRRETQYF
V: TRBV10-3; size: -; J: TRBJ2-1; D: TRBD2; DNA: TGTGCCATCGCGGCGGGGGGGCATTTGACCTACAATGAGCAGTTCTTC; CDR3: CAIAAGGHLTYNEQFF
V: TRBV27; size: -; J: TRBJ1-1; D: TRBD1; DNA: TGTGCCAGCAGTTTATTCCACCTGGGACAGAAAAACACTGAAGCTTTCTTT; CDR3: CASSLFHLGQKNTEAFF
V: TRBV4-1; size: -; J: TRBJ2-3; D: TRBD2; DNA: TGCGCCAGCAGCCAAGAACAGGGCGGGGGGGCAGATACGCAGTATTTT; CDR3: CASSQEQGGGADTQYF
V: TRBV10-3; size: -; J: TRBJ2-7; D: TRBD2; DNA: TGTGCCATCAAGCTAGCGGGGGCCTCCTACGAGCAGTACTTC; CDR3: CAIKLAGASYEQYF
V: TRBV19; size: -; J: TRBJ1-2; D: -; DNA: TGTGCCAGTGCCAAAACAAGAAACTATGGCTACACCTTC; CDR3: CASAKTRNYGYTF
V: TRBV11-3; size: few; J: TRBJ2-7; D: TRBD2; DNA: TGTGCCAGCAGTTCCGGGACTAAGTACGAGCAGTACTTC; CDR3: CASSSGTKYEQYF